The 19 T cell receptor beta chains given below trace back to one sample, sequenced in a study of shared clonotypes between healthy human individuals. The naive CD8 fraction comprised CD45RO-negative cells positively selected for CCR7 and excluded terminally differentiated effector memory CD45RA+ cells. TCRdb's copy holds only in-frame clones and misses some; the assay was immunoSEQ multiplex PCR. The sample shows millions of clones, 85% to 95% of them seen only once. Material: naive CD8+ T cells sorted from blood. These receptors came from a man younger than 30 in good health.

This clone was seen a handful of times. The rearrangement links TRBV9 to TRBJ1-5, with 9 positions matching TRBD1. Trimming at V came to 4 bases and at J to 6 bases, leaving 5 bases not matched to a gene. CDR1 and CDR2 (germline): SGDLS, YYNGEE. The CDR3 contains 14 residues. This chain's CDR3 is CASSQGQGSQPQHF. The CDR3 DNA reads TGTGCCAGCAGCCAAGGACAGGGGTCTCAGCCCCAGCATTTT.

This clone was detected once. This chain uses TRBV4-3 with TRBJ2-7; D tentatively reads TRBD1 or TRBD2 (6 bases each). This CDR3 is 15 amino acids long. CDR1 and CDR2 (germline): LGHNA, YSLEER. Between the trimmed V and J ends, which lost 0 bases and 4 bases, there was a span of 13 bases. The CDR3 loop is CASSQDGTGRYEQYF. CDR3 nucleotides: TGCGCCAGCAGCCAAGACGGAACAGGGAGGTACGAGCAGTACTTC.

The gene calls are TRBV6-5 and TRBJ2-5; D is ambiguous. Trimming took off 0 bases at V and 5 bases at J, with 10 bases between the two ends. From germline, CDR1 is MNHEY and CDR2 SVGAGI. The CDR3 runs to 14 residues. The CDR3 coding sequence is TGTGCCAGCAGTTACTCCGGCTTAAGCGAGACCCAGTACTTC. Translation gives CASSYSGLSETQYF.

The chain links TRBV25-1 to TRBJ2-1; 9 nucleotides agree with TRBD2. Germline V gene sequence: CDR1 MGHDK, CDR2 SYGVNS. Trimming at V came to 3 bases and at J to 0 bases, leaving 6 bases not matched to a gene. The CDR3 loop spans 17 amino acids. Here the CDR3 reads CASSERGGLSSYNEQFF. CDR3 bases: TGTGCCAGCAGTGAGCGGGGGGGCCTGAGCTCCTACAATGAGCAGTTCTTC.

The J gene is TRBJ2-1, the V gene TRBV19; TRBD2 might be the D (6 bases). The V gene's germline CDR1 is LNHDA and CDR2 SQIVND (reference sequence). The CDR3 runs 17 residues. The V and J ends lost 3 bases and 2 bases respectively, with 17 bases between them. In DNA, the CDR3 is TGTGCCAGTAGTATCAACTTAGCGGCTGGGGCCTACAATGAGCAGTTCTTC. Its protein product is CASSINLAAGAYNEQFF.

The chain combines TRBV5-5 with TRBJ1-6; possibly TRBD1 for D (5 bases). V was clipped by 1 base and J by 13 bases, with 15 bases between them. In germline, CDR1 is SGHKS, CDR2 YYEKEE (reference sequence). The CDR3 has 14 amino acids. In nucleotides, the CDR3 is TGTGCCAGCAGCTTGATTTATATAGGGGATCCCCTCCACTTT. Its translation: CASSLIYIGDPLHF.

This sequence joins TRBV5-6 and TRBJ1-2; D is ambiguous. The CDR3 contains 15 residues. Deletions cut 0 bases from V and 5 bases from J, with 14 bases between. CDR1 is SGHDT and CDR2 is YYEEEE in the germline V gene. The CDR3 region has the DNA TGTGCCAGCAGCTTGGTGACGGCCGGTAGTTATGGCTACACCTTC. Translated: CASSLVTAGSYGYTF.

About this clone: Different DNA sequences within this sample yield the same CDR3. CDR3 sequence (DNA): TGTGCCAGCAGTTTTCGGATCTCCTACGAGCAGTACTTC. It specifies CASSFRISYEQYF. The chain combines TRBV27 with TRBJ2-7; D remains unclear. This CDR3 contains 13 residues. Per germline, CDR1 MNHEY and CDR2 SMNVEV (reference sequence). V lost 3 bases to trimming and J lost 0 bases, with 6 bases between them.

The chain is built from TRBV28 and TRBJ2-2; 7 bases map to TRBD2. V was pared by 3 bases and J by 2 bases, with 3 bases of the junction left unmatched. The length of the CDR3 is 15 residues. Germline loops: CDR1 MDHEN, CDR2 SYDVKM. The CDR3 DNA reads TGTGCCAGCAGTTTGAGGACTAGTAACACCGGGGAGCTGTTTTTT. Residues: CASSLRTSNTGELFF.

This clone was picked up one time. The chain links TRBV27 to TRBJ2-7, with a tentative D call TRBD2 (6 bases). The CDR3 is 15 residues long. Trimming cost V 6 bases and J 5 bases, with 20 bases left between them. The germline CDR1 and CDR2 sequences are MNHEY and SMNVEV (reference sequence). CDR3 in amino acids: CASRQGTSSLHEQYF. The DNA of the CDR3 is TGTGCCAGCAGGCAAGGGACTTCCAGCCTCCACGAGCAGTACTTC.

The chain carries TRBV5-6 and TRBJ1-3; no firm D call. Per germline, CDR1 SGHDT and CDR2 YYEEEE. V was pared by 3 bases and J by 4 bases, with 11 bases between. CDR3 length equals 14 residues. CDR3 coding DNA: TGTGCCAGCAGCTCCAACTTGGGAGGAAACACCATATATTTT. As protein: CASSSNLGGNTIYF.

The V and J genes are TRBV6-4 and TRBJ1-6; tentatively, D is TRBD1 (6 bases). The ends were cut back, 0 bases at V and 0 bases at J, with 9 bases in the middle. This CDR3 comprises 17 residues. Germline V gene data show CDR1 as MRHNA and CDR2 as SNTAGT. CDR3 sequence reads: CASSDSGGSSYNSPLHF. The CDR3 bases are TGTGCCAGCAGTGACTCCGGGGGCAGCTCCTATAATTCACCCCTCCACTTT.

This sequence joins TRBV27 and TRBJ2-1; 10 positions agree with TRBD1. Germline V lookup: CDR1 MNHEY, CDR2 SMNVEV (reference sequence). V was pared by 5 bases and J by 8 bases, with 9 bases of the junction left unmatched. There are 15 residues in the CDR3. CDR3 region: CASSPQGQGFDEQFF. The CDR3 region has the DNA TGTGCCAGCAGTCCACAGGGACAGGGGTTCGATGAGCAGTTCTTC.

The chain has TRBV6-1 and TRBJ2-5, with D uncertain. The assigned J gene may be wrong: the sequence end matches TRBJ2-7 better. The CDR3 has 13 residues. Per the germline V gene, CDR1 is MNHNS and CDR2 is SASEGT. CDR3: CASRRYGSHEQYF. The DNA of the CDR3 is TGTGCCAGCAGACGGTACGGGTCGCACGAGCAGTACTTC.

The chain joins TRBV28 to TRBJ2-7, with TRBD2 matching over 7 bases. Per the germline V gene, CDR1 is MDHEN and CDR2 is SYDVKM. The CDR3 extends over 17 amino acids. After removal of 5 bases from V and 2 bases from J, the junction contained 15 bases not matched to a gene. CDR3: CASSTGLDGGVAYEQYF. CDR3 nucleotide sequence: TGTGCCAGCAGTACCGGACTAGATGGCGGGGTCGCCTACGAGCAGTACTTC.

This chain connects TRBV5-1 to TRBJ2-7; no firm D call. The CDR3 has 15 residues. Trimming left V 3 bases short and J 0 bases short, with 13 bases between. Germline V CDR1 and CDR2: SGHRS, YFSETQ. This chain's CDR3 is CASSSLSDFSYEQYF. DNA for the CDR3: TGCGCCAGCAGCTCACTGTCAGACTTCTCCTACGAGCAGTACTTC.

The J gene is TRBJ2-7, the V gene TRBV19; D is perhaps TRBD2 (6 bases). Germline CDR1 and CDR2: LNHDA and SQIVND (reference sequence). This CDR3 is built from 14 residues. V was pared by 4 bases and J by 5 bases, with 15 bases between. CDR3 DNA: TGTGCCAGTAGTACCTGGGACTTTCCCAACGAGCAGTACTTC. It yields the protein CASSTWDFPNEQYF.

The rearrangement joins TRBV5-1 to TRBJ2-7; 7 bases are a match to TRBD1. The CDR3 extends over 15 amino acids. Germline CDR1 reads SGHRS; CDR2 reads YFSETQ. Trimming cost V 3 bases and J 0 bases; bases outside gene matches: 6. In nucleotides, the CDR3 is TGCGCCAGCAGCTCGGCCGGGGACAGCTCCTACGAGCAGTACTTC. It encodes CASSSAGDSSYEQYF.

The genes are TRBV7-9 and TRBJ1-1, with 10 bases aligning to TRBD1. The CDR3 is 19 amino acids. J lost 5 bases, V lost 9 bases, and 24 bases had no gene match. The germline V gene has CDR1 SEHNR and CDR2 FQNEAQ (reference sequence). CDR3 sequence (DNA): TGTGCCAGTTTAGGATGGTTCGGGGACAGGGGCCTAACGGGAACTGAAGCTTTCTTT. It codes for CASLGWFGDRGLTGTEAFF.